This TCR beta chain appears in the sequencing data of a study of long-term antiretroviral therapy in people with HIV. The study, taken as a whole, reports: CDR3 lengths in HIV samples spanned a narrower range than controls. Pre-ART expanded TRB clones stayed dominant throughout, though often decreasing after ART.

Investigators performed immunoSEQ version v3.0 at survey level. Sequencing was intended to reach about 35,000-50,000 T-cell genomes per sample. Profiled with immunoSEQ multiplex PCR; TCRdb holds only in-frame clones, not every one. The profile covers roughly 17,000 clones, with about 81% appearing a single time and about 9% taken by the ten largest. Germline CDR1 and CDR2: MDHEN and SYDVKM. The CDR3 has 12 residues. In each sample, about 0.95-11 million cryopreserved PBMC were present before DNA extraction. About this clone itself: The antigen is not known.

The receptor was isolated from a man aged 18 to 29 with HIV. The chain links TRBV28 to TRBJ2-3; D may be TRBD1 or TRBD2 (6 bases each). The source was unsorted PBMCs, collected 0.3 years after starting antiretroviral therapy. In DNA, the CDR3 is TGTGGAGTAGGGGGGAGCACAGATACGCAGTATTTT. Amino acids: CGVGGSTDTQYF.